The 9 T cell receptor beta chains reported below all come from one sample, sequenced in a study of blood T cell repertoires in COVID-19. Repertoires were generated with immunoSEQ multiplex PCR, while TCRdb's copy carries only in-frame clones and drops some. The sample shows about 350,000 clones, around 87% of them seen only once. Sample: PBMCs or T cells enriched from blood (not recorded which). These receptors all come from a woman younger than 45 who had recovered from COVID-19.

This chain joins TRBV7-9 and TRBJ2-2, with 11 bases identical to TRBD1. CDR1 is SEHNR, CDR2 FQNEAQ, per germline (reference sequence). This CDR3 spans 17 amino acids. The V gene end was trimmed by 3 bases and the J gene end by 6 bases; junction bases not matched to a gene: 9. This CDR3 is CASSFWTGGLNAGELFF. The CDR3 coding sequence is TGTGCCAGCAGCTTCTGGACAGGGGGCTTGAATGCCGGGGAGCTGTTTTTT.

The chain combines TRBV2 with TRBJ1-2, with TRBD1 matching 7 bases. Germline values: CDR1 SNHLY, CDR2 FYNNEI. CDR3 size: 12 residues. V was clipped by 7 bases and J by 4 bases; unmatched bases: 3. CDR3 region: CASTGQRYGYTF. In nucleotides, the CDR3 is TGTGCCAGCACGGGACAGCGCTATGGCTACACCTTC.

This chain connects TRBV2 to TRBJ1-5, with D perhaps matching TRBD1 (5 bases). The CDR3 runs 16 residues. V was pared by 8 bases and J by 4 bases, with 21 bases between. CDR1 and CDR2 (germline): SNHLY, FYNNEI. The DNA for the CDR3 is TGTGCCAGCCAACGGGTGGCCCAGGGAAGAAATCAGCCCCAGCATTTT. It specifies CASQRVAQGRNQPQHF.

CDR3 loop: CASSHVPGMNTEAFF. In DNA, the CDR3 is TGTGCCAGCAGCCACGTTCCAGGGATGAACACTGAAGCTTTCTTT. This sequence joins TRBV14 and TRBJ1-1; possible D gene TRBD1, 5 bases. This CDR3 contains 15 residues. Trimming took off 3 bases at V and 0 bases at J, with 11 bases between the two ends. From germline, CDR1 is SGHDN and CDR2 FVKESK.

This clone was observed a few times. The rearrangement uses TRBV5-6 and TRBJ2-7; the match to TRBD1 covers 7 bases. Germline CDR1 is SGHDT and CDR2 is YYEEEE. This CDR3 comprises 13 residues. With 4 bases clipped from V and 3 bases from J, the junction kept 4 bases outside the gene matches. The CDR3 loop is CASSQRDSYEQYF. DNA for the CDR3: TGTGCCAGCAGCCAAAGGGACAGCTACGAGCAGTACTTC. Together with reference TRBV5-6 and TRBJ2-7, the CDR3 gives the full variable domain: DAGVTQSPTHLIKTRGQQVTLRCSPKSGHDTVSWYQQALGQGPQFIFQYYEEEERQRGNFPDRFSGHQFPNYSSELNVNALLLGDSALYLCASSQRDSYEQYFGPGTRLTVT.

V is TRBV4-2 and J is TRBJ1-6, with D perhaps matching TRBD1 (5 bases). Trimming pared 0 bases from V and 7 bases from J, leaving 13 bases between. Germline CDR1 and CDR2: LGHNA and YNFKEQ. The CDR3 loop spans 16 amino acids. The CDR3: CASSQEDDSQNSPLHF. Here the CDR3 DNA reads TGTGCCAGCAGCCAAGAGGATGACAGCCAGAATTCACCCCTCCACTTT.

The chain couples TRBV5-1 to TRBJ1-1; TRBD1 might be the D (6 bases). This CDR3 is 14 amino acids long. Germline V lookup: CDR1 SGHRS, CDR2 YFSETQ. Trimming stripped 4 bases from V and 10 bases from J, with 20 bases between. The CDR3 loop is CASSTGTLEHGAFF. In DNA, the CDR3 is TGCGCCAGCAGCACCGGGACACTTGAACACGGAGCTTTCTTT.

The chain's CDR3 is CASSQPDRLPYGYTF. CDR3 sequence (DNA): TGTGCCAGCAGCCAACCGGACAGGCTACCCTATGGCTACACCTTC. V and J are TRBV6-5 and TRBJ1-2, with TRBD1 matching 7 bases. The CDR3 is 15 amino acids. V lost 6 bases to trimming and J lost 4 bases; unmatched junction nucleotides: 11. Germline V gives CDR1 MNHEY, CDR2 SVGAGI.

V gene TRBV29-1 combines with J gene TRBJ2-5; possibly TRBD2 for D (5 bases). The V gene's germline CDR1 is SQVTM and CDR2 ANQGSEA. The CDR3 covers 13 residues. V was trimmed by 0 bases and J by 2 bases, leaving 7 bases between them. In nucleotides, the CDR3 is TGCAGCGTTGAAGACGGGGAACAAGAGACCCAGTACTTC. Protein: CSVEDGEQETQYF.